The 31 T cell receptor beta chains below come from one sample, sequenced in a study of cytomegalovirus exposure and HLA in healthy donors. 60 Vbeta and 13 Jbeta primers were used in PCR. Method: immunoSEQ multiplex PCR; TCRdb's copy keeps in-frame clones and lacks some. The sample records 150,000 to 200,000 clones, roughly 87% being singletons. The source material was PBMCs. All receptors derive from a girl under three years old in good health and CMV-seronegative.

The rearrangement uses TRBV9 and TRBJ2-1; tentatively, D is TRBD1 (5 bases). Trimming left V 0 bases short and J 9 bases short, with 16 bases between. Per germline, CDR1 SGDLS and CDR2 YYNGEE. CDR3 length: 15 residues. CDR3 amino acids: CASSVGLRQGGEQFF. In DNA, the CDR3 is TGTGCCAGCAGCGTAGGACTTCGGCAGGGTGGTGAGCAGTTCTTC.

V usage is TRBV2 and J usage is TRBJ2-7, with TRBD1 as a possible D gene (6 bases). Germline V lookup: CDR1 SNHLY, CDR2 FYNNEI. V lost 6 bases and J lost 4, with 7 bases in between. The CDR3 contains 11 residues. The CDR3 nucleotides are TGTGCCAGCAGGAGGGGGTACGAGCAGTACTTC. This gives the protein CASRRGYEQYF.

This chain links TRBV7-9 with TRBJ2-3, with 12 bases lining up with TRBD2. Trimming at V came to 10 bases and at J to 7 bases, leaving 6 bases not matched to a gene. Germline assignment: CDR1 SEHNR and CDR2 FQNEAQ (reference sequence). CDR3 length: 13 amino acids. The CDR3 is CAILAGGPNTQYF. The CDR3 nucleotides read TGTGCCATCCTAGCGGGAGGGCCTAATACGCAGTATTTT.

In this sample, this clone turned up once. V usage is TRBV7-9 and J usage is TRBJ1-4; D uncertain. The germline CDR1 and CDR2 sequences are SEHNR and FQNEAQ (reference sequence). CDR3 length: 16 residues. V was cut by 2 bases and J by 0 bases, with 10 bases left in between. CDR3 nucleotide sequence: TGTGCCAGCAGCTTAAGGAGGGAAACAACTAATGAAAAACTGTTTTTT. It codes for CASSLRRETTNEKLFF.

The rearrangement uses TRBV21-1 and TRBJ2-7; TRBD2 is the table's D call, not checked against the DNA. TRBV21-1 is a known pseudogene. The CDR3 extends over 13 amino acids. CDR3 in DNA: TGTGCCAGCAGCAAAGGTGAGCACTACGAGCAGTACTTC. Translated: CASSKGEHYEQYF.

The chain carries TRBV4-3 and TRBJ2-1; TRBD2 matches 13 bases. CDR3 length: 15 residues. V was pared by 4 bases and J by 10 bases, with 7 bases of the junction left unmatched. Germline V lookup: CDR1 LGHNA, CDR2 YSLEER. DNA of the CDR3: TGCGCCAGCAGCCGATCCGGGACTAGCGGGATCGAGCAGTTCTTC. As protein: CASSRSGTSGIEQFF.

V and J are TRBV9 and TRBJ2-1; D might be TRBD1 (6 bases). Germline CDR1 is SGDLS and CDR2 is YYNGEE. V was clipped by 0 bases and J by 0 bases, with 16 bases between them. The CDR3 spans 18 residues. The CDR3 loop reads CASSVEAGVESSYNEQFF. For the CDR3, the DNA is TGTGCCAGCAGCGTAGAGGCAGGGGTTGAAAGCTCCTACAATGAGCAGTTCTTC. The full variable domain, its missing parts supplied by reference TRBV9 and TRBJ2-1, is DSGVTQTPKHLITATGQRVTLRCSPRSGDLSVYWYQQSLDQGLQFLIQYYNGEERAKGNILERFSAQQFPDLHSELNLSSLELGDSALYFCASSVEAGVESSYNEQFFGPGTRLTVL.

CDR3 in DNA: TGTGCCACCAGCAGACGCGACAGGGGCGAGCAGTACTTC. This gives the protein CATSRRDRGEQYF. V gene TRBV15 combines with J gene TRBJ2-7; 8 nucleotides line up with TRBD1. The CDR3 runs 13 residues. With 2 bases clipped from V and 6 bases from J, the junction kept 3 bases outside the gene matches. Germline CDR1 and CDR2: LNHNV and YYDKDF (reference sequence).

The chain uses TRBV27 and TRBJ1-1, with no clear D. Germline V lookup: CDR1 MNHEY, CDR2 SMNVEV (reference sequence). The CDR3 has 13 amino acids. Trimming left V 6 bases short and J 2 bases short, with 10 bases between. CDR3 residues: CASRREGNTEAFF. The CDR3 coding sequence is TGTGCCAGCAGACGGGAGGGCAACACTGAAGCTTTCTTT.

CDR3 sequence reads: CASSFAPTVTNYGYTF. DNA of the CDR3: TGCGCCAGCAGCTTTGCGCCGACAGTTACTAACTATGGCTACACCTTC. The genes are TRBV5-1 and TRBJ1-2, with D perhaps matching TRBD1 (5 bases). The V end lost 2 bases, the J end lost 0 bases, and 14 bases lay between the germline ends. Germline CDR1 is SGHRS and CDR2 is YFSETQ. This CDR3 is 16 amino acids long.

The chain combines TRBV29-1 with TRBJ2-5; 7 bases line up with TRBD1. V lost 8 bases to trimming and J lost 10 bases; unmatched junction nucleotides: 10. The CDR3 runs 11 residues. Germline CDR1 is SQVTM and CDR2 is ANQGSEA. The CDR3 sequence: CSTMTSGGQYF. CDR3 nucleotide sequence: TGCAGCACAATGACGTCAGGGGGCCAGTACTTC.

The chain employs TRBV5-1 and TRBJ2-6, with 8 bases lining up with TRBD1. The CDR3 length is 15 residues. In germline, CDR1 is SGHRS, CDR2 YFSETQ. With V trimmed by 5 bases and J by 4 bases, 5 bases remained unmatched. In DNA form, the CDR3 reads TGCGCCAGCAGAGGGGACAGGACCGGGGCCAACGTCCTGACTTTC. Residues: CASRGDRTGANVLTF.

This chain uses TRBV10-3 with TRBJ1-1; D not certain. The CDR3 covers 13 residues. The V end lost 7 bases, the J end lost 1 base, and 10 bases lay between the germline ends. Germline CDR1 is ENHRY and CDR2 is SYGVKD. The CDR3 is CAIKTEGNTEAFF. The CDR3 DNA reads as TGTGCCATCAAAACGGAGGGGAACACTGAAGCTTTCTTT.

The chain recombines TRBV7-8 with TRBJ2-1; 7 bases agree with TRBD2. The CDR3 has 13 residues. The ends lost 3 bases at V and 7 bases at J; junction bases unmatched: 3. Germline-derived CDR1 and CDR2 are SGHVS and FQNEAQ. The DNA for the CDR3 is TGTGCCAGCAGCTTCCTAGCGGATAATGAGCAGTTCTTC. Residues: CASSFLADNEQFF.

The chain has TRBV9 and TRBJ2-1; TRBD2 agrees at 11 bases. The CDR3 sequence is 16 residues long. Germline V gene sequence: CDR1 SGDLS, CDR2 YYNGEE. V lost 4 bases and J lost 7; bases outside the gene matches: 10. The CDR3 sequence: CASSTPMTSGANEQFF. CDR3 nucleotide sequence: TGTGCCAGCAGCACTCCCATGACTAGCGGGGCAAATGAGCAGTTCTTC. The full variable domain, rest sourced from reference TRBV9 and TRBJ2-1, is DSGVTQTPKHLITATGQRVTLRCSPRSGDLSVYWYQQSLDQGLQFLIQYYNGEERAKGNILERFSAQQFPDLHSELNLSSLELGDSALYFCASSTPMTSGANEQFFGPGTRLTVL.

The chain employs TRBV19 and TRBJ1-1; 9 bases are shared with TRBD1. Germline CDR1 is LNHDA and CDR2 is SQIVND (reference sequence). V shed 6 bases and J 5 bases; nucleotides not matched to a gene: 7. The CDR3 is 14 amino acids. In DNA, the CDR3 is TGTGCCAGTAGGGGACAGGGTGGTCGGACTGAAGCTTTCTTT. It encodes CASRGQGGRTEAFF. The variable domain in full, completed from reference TRBV19 and TRBJ1-1, reads DGGITQSPKYLFRKEGQNVTLSCEQNLNHDAMYWYRQDPGQGLRLIYYSQIVNDFQKGDIAEGYSVSREKKESFPLTVTSAQKNPTAFYLCASRGQGGRTEAFFGQGTRLTVV.

The chain is built from TRBV27 and TRBJ1-1; unclear D gene. Looked up from germline, CDR1 is MNHEY and CDR2 is SMNVEV (reference sequence). The V gene lost 5 bases and the J gene lost 4 bases, with 8 bases spanning the gap. The CDR3 contains 12 residues. CDR3 sequence (DNA): TGTGCCAGCAGTGAACTCGGCACTGAAGCTTTCTTT. Protein product: CASSELGTEAFF.

The CDR3 loop reads CASSVWQGAPNEQFF. The CDR3 DNA sequence: TGTGCCAGCAGTGTTTGGCAGGGGGCGCCCAATGAGCAGTTCTTC. V gene TRBV6-1 combines with J gene TRBJ2-1; 8 positions match TRBD1. This CDR3 contains 15 residues. V was pared by 4 bases and J by 6 bases, with 8 bases of the junction left unmatched. Germline V gene sequence: CDR1 MNHNS, CDR2 SASEGT.

This clone has just one count. The chain employs TRBV2 and TRBJ1-4, with 8 bases matching TRBD1. The ends lost 6 bases at V and 7 bases at J; junction bases unmatched: 1. The CDR3 runs to 12 residues. From germline, CDR1 is SNHLY and CDR2 FYNNEI. CDR3 sequence (DNA): TGTGCCAGCAGAGACAGGGGTGAAAAACTGTTTTTT. Protein product: CASRDRGEKLFF.

The chain links TRBV28 to TRBJ2-7; 11 bases match TRBD1. The length of the CDR3 is 15 residues. V shed 4 bases and J 4 bases; nucleotides not matched to a gene: 6. Germline V lookup: CDR1 MDHEN, CDR2 SYDVKM. The CDR3 sequence: CASSSPGQGGYEQYF. The CDR3 bases are TGTGCCAGCAGTTCCCCGGGACAGGGGGGGTACGAGCAGTACTTC.

This rearrangement joins TRBV2 to TRBJ2-7; D perhaps matches TRBD2 (6 bases). Trimming cost V 6 bases and J 2 bases, with 26 bases left between them. The CDR3 contains 18 residues. Per germline, CDR1 SNHLY and CDR2 FYNNEI. The CDR3, as DNA: TGTGCCAGCAGCCGGAGGGTGCTTGACGGCAGTTTTACCTACGAGCAGTACTTC. Protein product: CASSRRVLDGSFTYEQYF. The variable domain in full, with the rest retrieved from reference TRBV2 and TRBJ2-7, is EPEVTQTPSHQVTQMGQEVILRCVPISNHLYFYWYRQILGQKVEFLVSFYNNEISEKSEIFDDQFSVERPDGSNFTLKIRSTKLEDSAMYFCASSRRVLDGSFTYEQYFGPGTRLTVT.

This clone has just a few counts. The chain couples TRBV7-2 to TRBJ1-2; 10 bases fit TRBD1. Germline V gene lookup returns CDR1 SGHTA and CDR2 FQGNSA. V shed 5 bases, J shed 7 bases, and the junction held 10 bases outside the gene matches. This CDR3 region has 15 residues. CDR3 in amino acids: CASSARTTGGAGYTF. In nucleotides, the CDR3 is TGTGCCAGCAGCGCACGAACGACAGGGGGCGCTGGCTACACCTTC.

The V call is TRBV10-2, the J call TRBJ1-1; the D gene is possibly TRBD1 (6 bases). V lost 3 bases, J lost 1 base, and 9 bases lay in between. Germline V gene lookup returns CDR1 WSHSY and CDR2 SAAADI. The CDR3 is 14 amino acids. The CDR3 is CASSDTGRNTEAFF. The DNA for the CDR3 is TGCGCCAGCAGTGATACAGGGCGGAACACTGAAGCTTTCTTT.

The rearrangement joins TRBV11-3 to TRBJ2-7; 10 bases map to TRBD2. The V gene's germline CDR1 is SGHNT and CDR2 YENEEA. This CDR3 spans 19 amino acids. V lost 5 bases to trimming and J lost 0 bases; unmatched junction nucleotides: 16. CDR3 nucleotide sequence: TGTGCCAGCAGCCCCCGGGGTCTAGCGGGGGACTTTAGCTCCTACGAGCAGTACTTC. This encodes CASSPRGLAGDFSSYEQYF.

The gene calls are TRBV11-2 and TRBJ2-7, with TRBD2 identical over 8 bases. CDR1 and CDR2 from the germline V gene are SGHAT and FQNNGV. This CDR3 has 15 amino acids. V lost 6 bases, J lost 1 base, and 8 bases stayed unmatched. CDR3 in amino acids: CASRKPGGLSYEQYF. As DNA, the CDR3 is TGTGCCAGCAGGAAACCGGGGGGGTTGTCCTACGAGCAGTACTTC.

V usage is TRBV2 and J usage is TRBJ2-5; 10 bases are a match to TRBD1. The DNA end favors TRBJ2-7, so the J call may be wrong. CDR3 length: 16 residues. In germline, CDR1 is SNHLY, CDR2 FYNNEI. The CDR3 DNA is TGTGCCAGCAGTGAAGCGCTAAGGGACAGGGGTTACGAGCAGTACTTC. The encoded protein is CASSEALRDRGYEQYF.

This chain links TRBV7-3 with TRBJ2-7, with a possible D match to TRBD2 (7 bases). Germline loops: CDR1 SGHTA, CDR2 FQGTGA. The V end was cut by 6 bases, the J end by 5 bases, with 17 bases between. The CDR3 totals 14 residues. CDR3 amino acids: CASRDGGPSHEQYF. CDR3 coding DNA: TGTGCCAGCAGGGACGGGGGGCCTAGCCACGAGCAGTACTTC.

This clone was seen once. The rearrangement links TRBV27 to TRBJ2-1, with a tentative D call TRBD2 (5 bases). V was cut by 4 bases and J by 5 bases, with 15 bases left in between. CDR1 MNHEY and CDR2 SMNVEV come from the germline V gene (reference sequence). The CDR3 contains 15 residues. DNA of the CDR3: TGTGCCAGCAGTTCACGGCCCCGGACTGACAATGAGCAGTTCTTC. Residues: CASSSRPRTDNEQFF.

The chain uses TRBV7-2 and TRBJ1-2; a weak D match, TRBD1 (5 bases). Trimming removed 5 bases from V and 6 bases from J, with 16 bases in between. The CDR3 sequence is 14 residues long. The germline V gene has CDR1 SGHTA and CDR2 FQGNSA. The CDR3 DNA sequence: TGTGCCAGCAGCCAACCAGGAGGGGCGCATGGCTACACCTTC. Its protein is CASSQPGGAHGYTF. Combining the CDR3 with reference TRBV7-2 and TRBJ1-2 gives the whole variable domain GAGVSQSPSNKVTEKGKDVELRCDPISGHTALYWYRQSLGQGLEFLIYFQGNSAPDKSGLPSDRFSAERTGGSVSTLTIQRTQQEDSAVYLCASSQPGGAHGYTFGSGTRLTVV.

This clone was seen once. The gene calls are TRBV5-6 and TRBJ1-1; 8 bases line up with TRBD1. Germline trimming cut 5 bases from V and 1 base from J; bases unmatched to any gene: 10. This CDR3 spans 16 amino acids. Germline assignment: CDR1 SGHDT and CDR2 YYEEEE. The CDR3 protein is CASSSDREVRNTEAFF. The DNA for the CDR3 is TGTGCCAGCAGTTCGGACAGGGAGGTAAGGAACACTGAAGCTTTCTTT.

CDR3 sequence (DNA): TGTGCCAGCAGCCAAGATCAGGGATACGCAAACATTCAGTACTTC. It encodes CASSQDQGYANIQYF. The chain combines TRBV4-2 with TRBJ2-4; D may be TRBD1 (5 bases). CDR1 LGHNA and CDR2 YNFKEQ come from the germline V gene. The V gene lost 0 bases and the J gene lost 6 bases, with 12 bases spanning the gap. CDR3 length: 15 residues.